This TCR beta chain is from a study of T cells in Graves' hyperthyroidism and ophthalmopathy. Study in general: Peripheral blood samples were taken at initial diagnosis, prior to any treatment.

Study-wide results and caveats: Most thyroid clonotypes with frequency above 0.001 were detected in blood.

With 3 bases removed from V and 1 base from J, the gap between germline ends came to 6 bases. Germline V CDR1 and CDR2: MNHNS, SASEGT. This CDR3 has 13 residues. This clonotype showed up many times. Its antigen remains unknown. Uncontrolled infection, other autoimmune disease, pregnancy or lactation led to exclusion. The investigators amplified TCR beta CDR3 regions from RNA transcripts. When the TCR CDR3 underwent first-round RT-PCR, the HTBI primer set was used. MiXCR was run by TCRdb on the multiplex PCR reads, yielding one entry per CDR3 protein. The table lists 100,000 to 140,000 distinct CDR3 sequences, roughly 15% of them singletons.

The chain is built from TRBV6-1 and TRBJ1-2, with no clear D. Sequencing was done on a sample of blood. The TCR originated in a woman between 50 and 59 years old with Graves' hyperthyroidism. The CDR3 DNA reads TGTGCCAGCAGTGAGAGTGATAACTATGGCTACACCTTC. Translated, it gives CASSESDNYGYTF.